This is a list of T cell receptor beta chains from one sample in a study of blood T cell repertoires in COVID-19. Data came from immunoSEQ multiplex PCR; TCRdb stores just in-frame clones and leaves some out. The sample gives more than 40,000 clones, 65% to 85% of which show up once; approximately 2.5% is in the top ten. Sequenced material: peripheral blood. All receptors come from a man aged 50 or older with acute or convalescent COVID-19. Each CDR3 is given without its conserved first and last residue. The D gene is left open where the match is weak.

CDR3: ASSEEGHLIFSYNSPLH; D: NA; J: TRBJ1-6; V: TRBV6-1
CDR3: ASSQNTATGELF; D: NA; J: TRBJ2-2; V: TRBV19
CDR3: ASRKGRDTGELF; D: NA; J: TRBJ2-2; V: TRBV10-2
CDR3: ASSRLARTQQETQY; D: NA; J: TRBJ2-5; V: TRBV19
CDR3: ASSLGGKDYGYT; D: NA; J: TRBJ1-2; V: TRBV5-1
CDR3: SARDSRETQY; D: NA; J: TRBJ2-5; V: TRBV29-1
CDR3: ASSLVAGEGF; D: TRBD2; J: TRBJ2-1; V: TRBV7-8
CDR3: ASSLGDSEKLF; D: NA; J: TRBJ1-4; V: TRBV5-1
CDR3: ASSRNRGRAF; D: TRBD1; J: TRBJ1-1; V: TRBV2
CDR3: ASSYSTRVHNEKLF; D: NA; J: TRBJ1-4; V: TRBV6-2/TRBV6-3
CDR3: ASSSDREDQPQH; D: TRBD1; J: TRBJ1-5; V: TRBV19
CDR3: ASSVRRDSPEAF; D: TRBD1; J: TRBJ1-1; V: TRBV7-6
CDR3: ASSGTGGRNQPQH; D: NA; J: TRBJ1-5; V: TRBV10-2
CDR3: ASTIDRERTYT; D: TRBD1; J: TRBJ1-2; V: TRBV12-3/TRBV12-4
CDR3: ASSLGHRARSNEKLF; D: NA; J: TRBJ1-4; V: TRBV5-1
CDR3: ASSSAGDTQY; D: TRBD2; J: TRBJ2-3; V: TRBV11-2
CDR3: ASGDGRAMNEQF; D: TRBD2; J: TRBJ2-1; V: TRBV2